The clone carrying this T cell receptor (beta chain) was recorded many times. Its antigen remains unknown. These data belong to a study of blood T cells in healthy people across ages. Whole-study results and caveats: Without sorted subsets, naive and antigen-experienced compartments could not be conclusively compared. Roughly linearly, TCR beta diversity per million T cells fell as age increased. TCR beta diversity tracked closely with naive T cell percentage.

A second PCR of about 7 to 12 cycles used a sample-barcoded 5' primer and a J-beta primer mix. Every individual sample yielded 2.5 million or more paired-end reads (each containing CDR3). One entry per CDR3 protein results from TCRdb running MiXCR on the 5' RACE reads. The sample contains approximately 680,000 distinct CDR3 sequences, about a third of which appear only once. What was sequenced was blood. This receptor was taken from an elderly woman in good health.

The CDR3 protein is CSASVQGARQPQHF. CDR3 sequence (DNA): TGCAGTGCTAGCGTACAGGGGGCGAGACAGCCCCAGCATTTT. The rearrangement joins TRBV20-1 to TRBJ1-5; the match to TRBD1 covers 9 bases. Looked up from germline, CDR1 is DFQATT and CDR2 is SNEGSKA (reference sequence). This CDR3 comprises 14 residues. V lost 3 bases to trimming and J lost 7 bases; unmatched junction nucleotides: 7.